The 19 T cell receptor beta chains below were found in one sample sequenced in a study of cytomegalovirus exposure and HLA in healthy donors. In the PCR, 60 Vbeta and 13 Jbeta primers were used. Profiled with immunoSEQ multiplex PCR; TCRdb holds only in-frame clones, not every one. The sample consists of 100,000 to 150,000 clones, roughly 80% of them appearing once. The sample comprised PBMCs. The receptors were gathered from a male donor in good health and CMV-seronegative.

This clone came up a few times. The V and J genes are TRBV6-1 and TRBJ2-1; no reliable D call. The CDR3 is made up of 12 amino acids. The V gene's germline CDR1 is MNHNS and CDR2 SASEGT. Trimming shortened V by 6 bases and J by 8 bases, and 11 bases separated the two germline ends. The CDR3 sequence is CASSAGAYEQFF. The CDR3 DNA follows: TGTGCCAGCAGCGCAGGCGCGTATGAGCAGTTCTTC.

The chain uses TRBV19 and TRBJ2-1; TRBD1 matches 9 bases. Trimming at V came to 7 bases and at J to 2 bases, leaving 6 bases not matched to a gene. CDR1 and CDR2 from the germline V gene are LNHDA and SQIVND (reference sequence). The CDR3 contains 15 residues. Here the CDR3 reads CASISDRGAYNEQFF. CDR3 sequence (DNA): TGTGCCAGTATTTCGGACAGGGGTGCCTACAATGAGCAGTTCTTC.

This chain links TRBV19 with TRBJ2-7, with TRBD1 as a possible D gene (6 bases). V dropped 8 bases and J dropped 0 bases, with 17 bases sitting between them. This CDR3 has 15 residues. Germline loops: CDR1 LNHDA, CDR2 SQIVND (reference sequence). The CDR3 reads CASYLRQVVSYEQYF. In DNA form, the CDR3 reads TGTGCCAGTTATCTCAGACAGGTCGTCTCCTACGAGCAGTACTTC. The full variable domain, its missing parts supplied by reference TRBV19 and TRBJ2-7, is DGGITQSPKYLFRKEGQNVTLSCEQNLNHDAMYWYRQDPGQGLRLIYYSQIVNDFQKGDIAEGYSVSREKKESFPLTVTSAQKNPTAFYLCASYLRQVVSYEQYFGPGTRLTVT.

The CDR3 here is CASGSGRAADTQYF. CDR3 nucleotides: TGTGCCAGTGGTAGCGGGAGGGCGGCAGATACGCAGTATTTT. This sequence joins TRBV27 and TRBJ2-3, with 11 bases aligning to TRBD2. Germline V gives CDR1 MNHEY, CDR2 SMNVEV (reference sequence). The CDR3 runs 14 residues. V dropped 9 bases and J dropped 4; count of bases not matched to a gene: 6.

This clone was seen a handful of times. The chain combines TRBV7-8 with TRBJ1-1; weak D call: TRBD1 (5 bases). Trimming left V 1 base short and J 4 bases short, with 13 bases between. The CDR3 runs 15 residues. Germline V gene lookup returns CDR1 SGHVS and CDR2 FQNEAQ. The CDR3 nucleotides are TGTGCCAGCAGCTTAGTGGAAGGGGATGGCACTGAAGCTTTCTTT. The encoded protein is CASSLVEGDGTEAFF. The complete variable domain, with remaining parts taken from reference TRBV7-8 and TRBJ1-1, reads GAGVSQSPRYKVAKRGQDVALRCDPISGHVSLFWYQQALGQGPEFLTYFQNEAQLDKSGLPSDRFFAERPEGSVSTLKIQRTQQEDSAVYLCASSLVEGDGTEAFFGQGTRLTVV.

The chain is built from TRBV11-2 and TRBJ1-4; no reliable D call. Trimming removed 4 bases from V and 0 bases from J, with 6 bases in between. Germline CDR1 and CDR2: SGHAT and FQNNGV. The CDR3 length is 14 residues. CDR3 loop: CASSSRPTNEKLFF. CDR3 sequence (DNA): TGTGCCAGCAGCTCTCGTCCAACTAATGAAAAACTGTTTTTT. Complete variable domain (other parts from reference TRBV11-2 and TRBJ1-4): EAGVAQSPRYKIIEKRQSVAFWCNPISGHATLYWYQQILGQGPKLLIQFQNNGVVDDSQLPKDRFSAERLKGVDSTLKIQPAKLEDSAVYLCASSSRPTNEKLFFGSGTQLSVL.

The chain carries TRBV5-8 and TRBJ2-7, with 9 bases identical to TRBD1. This CDR3 comprises 13 residues. Germline lookup yields CDR1 SGHTS and CDR2 YDEGEE. With V trimmed by 4 bases and J by 3 bases, 2 bases remained unmatched. Here the CDR3 DNA reads TGTGCCAGCAGCAGGACAGGGGTCTACGAGCAGTACTTC. It is translated as CASSRTGVYEQYF.

This clone was picked up a small number of times. V gene TRBV5-8 combines with J gene TRBJ2-5, with D possibly matching TRBD2 (6 bases). Per the germline V gene, CDR1 is SGHTS and CDR2 is YDEGEE. The ends were cut back, 0 bases at V and 2 bases at J, with 11 bases in the middle. This CDR3 has 15 amino acids. The DNA for the CDR3 is TGTGCCAGCAGCTTGGACTGGGGAGGACAAGAGACCCAGTACTTC. This translates into CASSLDWGGQETQYF.

The chain has TRBV28 and TRBJ1-5; D is perhaps TRBD1 (6 bases). The V end was cut by 7 bases, the J end by 6 bases, with 19 bases between. Germline V gene lookup returns CDR1 MDHEN and CDR2 SYDVKM. This CDR3 has 15 residues. CDR3: CASIDRDKWPQPQHF. CDR3 in DNA: TGTGCCAGCATCGACCGGGACAAATGGCCTCAGCCCCAGCATTTT.

This chain connects TRBV5-4 to TRBJ1-2; TRBD1 might be the D (6 bases). Trimming took off 9 bases at V and 12 bases at J, with 24 bases between the two ends. CDR1 and CDR2 (germline): SGHNT, YYREEE (reference sequence). This CDR3 contains 13 residues. In DNA, the CDR3 is TGTGCCACCGGGGTTAAAAACAGGGCCGGGAACACCTTC. It codes for CATGVKNRAGNTF.

This chain connects TRBV7-2 to TRBJ2-7, with 11 positions matching TRBD1. V trimming: 6 bases; J trimming: 5 bases; junction bases outside the gene matches: 9. Per the germline V gene, CDR1 is SGHTA and CDR2 is FQGNSA. This CDR3 contains 15 residues. This chain's CDR3 is CASRPNRDRGDEQYF. The DNA of the CDR3 is TGTGCCAGCAGACCAAATCGGGACAGGGGGGACGAGCAGTACTTC.

A single count supports this clone. The chain employs TRBV6-1 and TRBJ2-7, with D possibly TRBD2 on 6 matching bases. CDR3 size: 15 residues. With 6 bases removed from V and 0 bases from J, the gap between germline ends came to 15 bases. Germline-derived CDR1 and CDR2 are MNHNS and SASEGT. The CDR3 DNA reads as TGTGCCAGCAGCCCAATGGCGGGGAACTCCTACGAGCAGTACTTC. Protein: CASSPMAGNSYEQYF.

A single count supports this clone. The J gene is TRBJ1-4, the V gene TRBV21-1; the D segment call TRBD1 is taken from the table without a DNA check. TRBV21-1 constitutes a pseudogene. The CDR3 is 13 amino acids. The CDR3: CASTEGANEKLFF. The CDR3 DNA reads as TGTGCCAGCACGGAAGGGGCTAATGAAAAACTGTTTTTT.

This clone has just a few counts. The chain combines TRBV5-1 with TRBJ2-5, with D unresolved. Germline CDR1 and CDR2: SGHRS and YFSETQ. V lost 0 bases and J lost 1, with 7 bases in between. The length of the CDR3 is 14 residues. The CDR3 DNA follows: TGCGCCAGCAGCTTGGAGGCGGTCCAAGAGACCCAGTACTTC. Encoded protein: CASSLEAVQETQYF.

The rearrangement links TRBV6-1 to TRBJ2-7; perhaps TRBD1 as D (5 bases). The CDR3 spans 14 residues. V shed 0 bases and J shed 0 bases, with 6 bases lying between them. From germline, CDR1 is MNHNS and CDR2 SASEGT. The CDR3, as DNA: TGTGCCAGCAGTGAAGCAGGGGTCTCCTACGAGCAGTACTTC. Protein product: CASSEAGVSYEQYF.

The chain couples TRBV11-2 to TRBJ2-1; TRBD2 aligns across 12 bases. The germline CDR1 and CDR2 sequences are SGHAT and FQNNGV. The CDR3 loop spans 17 amino acids. V dropped 5 bases and J dropped 4; count of bases not matched to a gene: 9. CDR3 sequence: CASSLGTSGPLYNEQFF. CDR3 sequence (DNA): TGTGCCAGCAGCCTCGGGACTAGCGGGCCGCTTTACAATGAGCAGTTCTTC.

This sequence joins TRBV18 and TRBJ2-2; 12 bases fit TRBD1. The CDR3 is 19 residues long. V was clipped by 4 bases and J by 2 bases; unmatched bases: 11. Germline-derived CDR1 and CDR2 are KGHSH and LQKENI. The CDR3 DNA follows: TGTGCCAGCTCACTTACCGGGACAGGGGGCGCCCCAAACACCGGGGAGCTGTTTTTT. Its protein is CASSLTGTGGAPNTGELFF.

V is TRBV7-3 and J is TRBJ2-7, with D perhaps TRBD2 (5 bases). Germline V gene lookup returns CDR1 SGHTA and CDR2 FQGTGA. The CDR3 runs to 14 residues. The ends were cut back, 3 bases at V and 3 bases at J, with 12 bases in the middle. CDR3 sequence reads: CASSLGSGGYEQYF. CDR3 bases: TGTGCCAGCAGCTTGGGCAGCGGAGGCTACGAGCAGTACTTC.

This chain links TRBV5-1 with TRBJ2-5; the match to TRBD2 covers 10 bases. CDR1 SGHRS and CDR2 YFSETQ come from the germline V gene. CDR3 length equals 14 residues. The junction had 1 base not matched to a gene; V was cut back by 0 bases and J by 5 bases. The CDR3 DNA reads as TGCGCCAGCAGCTTGGCTAGCGGGAGTGAGACCCAGTACTTC. Translated: CASSLASGSETQYF.